This T cell receptor (beta chain) is from a study of T-cell reconstitution after alpha-beta-depleted transplantation in children. General study findings and limits: Fresh T-cell production supplied most of the T-cell counts and diversity seen one year after transplant. Several hundred expanded graft clones reportedly gave rise to the alpha-beta T cells present about two months after transplant. Day-60 TCRbeta diversity that was high in some patients was derived from surviving recipient T cells and thymic progenitors.

This CDR3 region has 17 residues. Trimming removed 0 bases at V and 6 bases at J, with 20 bases between. CDR1 and CDR2 from the germline V gene are LGHDT and YNNKEL (reference sequence). This clonotype was counted ten times or more. Its cognate antigen is unknown. During its preparation, the TCRbeta library received unique molecular identifiers. One entry per CDR3 protein results from TCRdb running MiXCR on the PCR reads. In the table there are some 200,000 distinct CDR3 sequences, about a tenth of which are singletons. The clonotype originates from a child younger than two with acute myeloid leukemia, due to receive a stem cell transplant. Sequenced material: PBMCs, taken before TCRalphabeta/CD19-depleted stem cell transplant. V usage is TRBV3-1 and J usage is TRBJ1-2, with D maybe TRBD1 (6 bases). This CDR3 is CASSQEISGANSNGYTF. The CDR3 DNA sequence: TGTGCCAGCAGCCAAGAAATTTCGGGGGCAAACTCGAATGGCTACACCTTC. Complete variable domain (other parts from reference TRBV3-1 and TRBJ1-2): DTAVSQTPKYLVTQMGNDKSIKCEQNLGHDTMYWYKQDSKKFLKIMFSYNNKELIINETVPNRFSPKSPDKAHLNLHINSLELGDSAVYFCASSQEISGANSNGYTFGSGTRLTVV.